This T cell receptor beta chain was sequenced in a study of glioma-infiltrating T cells after dendritic cell vaccination. About the research overall: Patients received autologous tumor lysate-pulsed dendritic cell vaccination between about 2002 and 2012. Dendritic cells derived from monocytes and pulsed with autologous tumor lysate formed the vaccine. Three intradermal dendritic cell vaccine injections were given every two weeks. Overall study results and limits: Longer survival after dendritic cell vaccination followed higher pretreatment TIL content.

Concerning this clone itself: Its matching antigen is unknown.

Time point meaning: after dendritic cell vaccination, including at tumor progression/relapse. From germline, CDR1 is MNHNS and CDR2 SASEGT. V shed 6 bases and J 5 bases; nucleotides not matched to a gene: 4. CDR3 length: 14 amino acids. TCRdb keeps only in-frame clones here, not all; method: immunoSEQ multiplex PCR. The data show around 87,000 clones, about four fifths seen once. The J gene is TRBJ1-6, the V gene TRBV6-1; 7 nucleotides align to TRBD1. This specimen consisted of blood, obtained after dendritic cell vaccination. This TCR was sampled from a human donor with glioblastoma. CDR3 DNA sequence: TGTGCCAGCAGCTCCGGGACAGATAATTCACCCCTCCACTTT. Translating gives CASSSGTDNSPLHF.